This T cell receptor beta chain was identified in a study of post-analysis software for immune sequencing data. For the study at large: Relapsing-remitting, secondary progressive and progressive-relapsing multiple sclerosis were all included among the disease courses.

Each TCR beta cDNA library carried unique molecular identifiers. Yield was around 500,000 cDNA molecules from roughly 0.93 to 9.6 million T cells. A single record per CDR3 protein comes from TCRdb applying MiXCR to the PCR reads. Of 550,000 to 700,000 distinct CDR3 sequences in the sample, about 44% are singletons; the top ten hold around 1.7%. Germline V CDR1 and CDR2: SGHVS, FNYEAQ. The CDR3 loop spans 17 amino acids. Points on this clonotype: Antigen: not known.

Study results and limitations: Patients carried 5 or 6 TRBV segments more frequently than controls did, and TRBV5-6, TRBV5-1 and TRBV20-1 were among them.

This clonotype originated in a girl aged 10 to 17 with multiple sclerosis. Sequences were obtained from blood. The chain carries TRBV7-6 and TRBJ2-7; TRBD2 matches 8 bases. Gene TRBJ2-5 matches the end of the DNA better, so the J call may be wrong. CDR3 sequence: CASSSRGSGGPLETQYF. The CDR3 nucleotides read TGTGCCAGCAGCTCACGTGGCAGCGGGGGTCCTCTCGAGACCCAGTACTTC.